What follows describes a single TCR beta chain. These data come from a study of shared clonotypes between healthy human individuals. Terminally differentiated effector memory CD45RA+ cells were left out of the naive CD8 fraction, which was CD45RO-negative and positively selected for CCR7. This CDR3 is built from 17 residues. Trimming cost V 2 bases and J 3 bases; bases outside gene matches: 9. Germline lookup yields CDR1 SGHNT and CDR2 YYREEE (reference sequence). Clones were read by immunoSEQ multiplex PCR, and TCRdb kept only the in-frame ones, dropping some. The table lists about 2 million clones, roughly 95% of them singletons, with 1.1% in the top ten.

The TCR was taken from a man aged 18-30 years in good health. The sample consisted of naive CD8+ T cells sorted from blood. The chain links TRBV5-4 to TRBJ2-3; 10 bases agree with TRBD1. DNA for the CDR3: TGTGCCAGCAGCTTAGGTGGACAGGGGGTACCGACAGATACGCAGTATTTT. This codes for CASSLGGQGVPTDTQYF.